The T cell receptor beta chain described here comes from a study of graft-versus-host responses after intestinal transplantation. Overall study results and limits: GvH clonotypes were identified within recipient marrow, with a subset emerging first in ileum or blood.

There are 14 residues in the CDR3. V shed 4 bases and J shed 0 bases, with 4 bases lying between them. Germline CDR1 reads LNHDA; CDR2 reads SQIVND (reference sequence). Responders (around 200,000, CFSE-labeled) met around 200,000 stimulators that were irradiated and violet-dye-labeled. After the reaction, the investigators sorted the proliferating CFSE-low CD3+CD4+ and CD3+CD8+ responders. Profiling relied on immunoSEQ multiplex PCR, and the TCRdb table lists in-frame clones only, not all of them. The table includes 15,000 to 18,000 clones, 33% detected once. This clonotype was obtained from a human patient who received an intestinal transplant. The chain joins TRBV19 to TRBJ2-6, with D uncertain. The material sequenced was alloreactive CD4+ T cells from a mixed lymphocyte reaction culture, taken before intestinal transplant. Subset given: CFSE-low proliferating T cells sorted from roughly six-day pre-transplant mixed lymphocyte reaction (GvH or HvG direction). The CDR3 reads CASSTNSGANVLTF. The CDR3 coding sequence is TGTGCCAGTAGTACCAACTCTGGGGCCAACGTCCTGACTTTC.